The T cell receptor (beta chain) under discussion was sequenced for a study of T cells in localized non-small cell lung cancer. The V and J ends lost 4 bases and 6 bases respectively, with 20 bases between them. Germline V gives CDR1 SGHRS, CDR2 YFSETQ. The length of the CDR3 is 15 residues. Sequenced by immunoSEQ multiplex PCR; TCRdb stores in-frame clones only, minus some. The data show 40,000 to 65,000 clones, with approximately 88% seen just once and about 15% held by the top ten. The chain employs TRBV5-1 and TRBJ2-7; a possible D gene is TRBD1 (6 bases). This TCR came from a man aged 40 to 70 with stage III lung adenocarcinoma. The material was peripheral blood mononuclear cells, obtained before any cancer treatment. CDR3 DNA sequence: TGCGCCAGCAGCGACCCTTCCGGGACAATAACCGAGCAGTACTTC. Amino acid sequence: CASSDPSGTITEQYF.